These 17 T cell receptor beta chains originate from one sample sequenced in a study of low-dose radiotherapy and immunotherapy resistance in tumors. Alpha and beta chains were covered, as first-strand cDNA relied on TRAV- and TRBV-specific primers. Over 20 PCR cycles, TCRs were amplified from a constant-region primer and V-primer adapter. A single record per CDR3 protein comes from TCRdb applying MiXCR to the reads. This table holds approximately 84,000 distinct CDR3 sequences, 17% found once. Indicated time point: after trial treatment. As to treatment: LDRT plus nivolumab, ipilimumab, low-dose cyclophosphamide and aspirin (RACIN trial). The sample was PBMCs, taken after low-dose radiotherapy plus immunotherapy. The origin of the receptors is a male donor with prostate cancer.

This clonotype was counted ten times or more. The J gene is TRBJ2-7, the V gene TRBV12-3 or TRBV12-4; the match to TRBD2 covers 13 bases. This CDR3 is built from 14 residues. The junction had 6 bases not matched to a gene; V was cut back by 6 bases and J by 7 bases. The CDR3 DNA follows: TGTGCCAGCAGGCGGACTAGCGGGAGTAGGGAGCAGTACTTC. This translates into CASRRTSGSREQYF.

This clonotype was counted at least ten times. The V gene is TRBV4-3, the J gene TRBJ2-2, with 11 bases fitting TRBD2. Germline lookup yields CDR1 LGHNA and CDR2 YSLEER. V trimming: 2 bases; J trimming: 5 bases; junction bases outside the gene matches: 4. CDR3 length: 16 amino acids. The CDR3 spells CASSQTSGSWTGELFF. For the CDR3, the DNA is TGCGCCAGCAGCCAAACTAGCGGGAGCTGGACCGGGGAGCTGTTTTTT.

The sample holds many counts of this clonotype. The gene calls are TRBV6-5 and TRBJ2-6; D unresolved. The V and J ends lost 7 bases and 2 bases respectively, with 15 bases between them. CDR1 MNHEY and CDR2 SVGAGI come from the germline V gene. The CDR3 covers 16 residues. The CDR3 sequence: CASTYSSSAGANVLTF. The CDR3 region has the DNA TGTGCCAGCACCTACTCGTCCTCGGCTGGGGCCAACGTCCTGACTTTC.

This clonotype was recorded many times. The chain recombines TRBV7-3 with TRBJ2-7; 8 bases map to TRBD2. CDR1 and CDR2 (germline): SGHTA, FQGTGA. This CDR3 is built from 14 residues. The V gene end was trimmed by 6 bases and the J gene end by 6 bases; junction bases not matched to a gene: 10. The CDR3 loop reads CASSLRGAKGEQYF. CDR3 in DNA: TGTGCCAGCAGTCTGCGGGGGGCGAAGGGCGAGCAGTACTTC.

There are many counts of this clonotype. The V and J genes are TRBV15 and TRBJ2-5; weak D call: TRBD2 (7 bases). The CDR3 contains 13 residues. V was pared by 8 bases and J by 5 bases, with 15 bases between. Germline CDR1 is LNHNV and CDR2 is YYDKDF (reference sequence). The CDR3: CATGPGGAETQYF. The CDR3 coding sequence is TGTGCCACCGGCCCGGGGGGCGCGGAGACCCAGTACTTC.

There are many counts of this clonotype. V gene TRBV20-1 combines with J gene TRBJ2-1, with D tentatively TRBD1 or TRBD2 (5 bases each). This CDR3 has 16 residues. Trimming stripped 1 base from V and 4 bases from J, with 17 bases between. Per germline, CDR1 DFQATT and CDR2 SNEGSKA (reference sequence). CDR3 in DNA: TGCAGTGCTAGAGCTGGGGGTGGCCTGATATACAATGAGCAGTTCTTC. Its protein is CSARAGGGLIYNEQFF.

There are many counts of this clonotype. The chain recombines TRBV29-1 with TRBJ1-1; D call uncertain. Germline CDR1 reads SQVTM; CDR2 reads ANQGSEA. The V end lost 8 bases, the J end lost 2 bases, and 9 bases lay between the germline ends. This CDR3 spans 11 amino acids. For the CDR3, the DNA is TGCAGCACTTACACAAACACTGAAGCTTTCTTT. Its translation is CSTYTNTEAFF.

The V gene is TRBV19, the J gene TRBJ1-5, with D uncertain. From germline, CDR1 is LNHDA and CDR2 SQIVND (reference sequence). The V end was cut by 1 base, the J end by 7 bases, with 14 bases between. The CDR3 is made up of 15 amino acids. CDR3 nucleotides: TGTGCCAGTAGTATAGTATTTGGTGGAGGCCAGCCCCAGCATTTT. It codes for CASSIVFGGGQPQHF.

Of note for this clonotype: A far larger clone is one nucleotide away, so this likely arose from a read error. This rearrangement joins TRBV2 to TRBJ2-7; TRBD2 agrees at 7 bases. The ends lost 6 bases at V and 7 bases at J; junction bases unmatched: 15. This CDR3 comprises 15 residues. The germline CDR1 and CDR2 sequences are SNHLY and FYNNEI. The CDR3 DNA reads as TGTGCCAGCAGGCAAGATTCGGGGGGTAACAATGAGCAGTACTTC. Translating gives CASRQDSGGNNEQYF. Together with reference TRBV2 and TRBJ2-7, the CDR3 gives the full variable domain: EPEVTQTPSHQVTQMGQEVILRCVPISNHLYFYWYRQILGQKVEFLVSFYNNEISEKSEIFDDQFSVERPDGSNFTLKIRSTKLEDSAMYFCASRQDSGGNNEQYFGPGTRLTVT.

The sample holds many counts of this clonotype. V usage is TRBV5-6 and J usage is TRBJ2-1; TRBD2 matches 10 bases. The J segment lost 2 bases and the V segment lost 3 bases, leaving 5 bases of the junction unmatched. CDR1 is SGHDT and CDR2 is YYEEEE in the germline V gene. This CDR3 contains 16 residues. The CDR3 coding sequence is TGTGCCAGCAGCTCCTACCTAGCGGGAGCCTACAATGAGCAGTTCTTC. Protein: CASSSYLAGAYNEQFF.

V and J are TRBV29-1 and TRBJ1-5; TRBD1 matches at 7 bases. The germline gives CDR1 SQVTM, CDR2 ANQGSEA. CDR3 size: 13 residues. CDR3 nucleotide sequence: TGCAGTGTTACCGGGACAGCAAATCAGCCCCAGCATTTT. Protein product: CSVTGTANQPQHF.

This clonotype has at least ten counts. The CDR3 spells CASSVEAARGTQYF. The CDR3 nucleotides read TGTGCCAGCAGCGTAGAGGCGGCGCGCGGTACGCAGTATTTT. The rearrangement uses TRBV9 and TRBJ2-3; D is ambiguous. The germline V gene encodes CDR1 SGDLS and CDR2 YYNGEE. V lost 0 bases to trimming and J lost 8 bases, with 13 bases between them. CDR3 size: 14 residues.

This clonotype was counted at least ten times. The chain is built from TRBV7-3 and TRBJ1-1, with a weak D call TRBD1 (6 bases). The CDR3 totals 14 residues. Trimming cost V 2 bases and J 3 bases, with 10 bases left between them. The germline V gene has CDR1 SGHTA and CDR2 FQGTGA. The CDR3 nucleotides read TGTGCCAGCAGCTTAGGGGGCTGGGACACTGAAGCTTTCTTT. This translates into CASSLGGWDTEAFF.

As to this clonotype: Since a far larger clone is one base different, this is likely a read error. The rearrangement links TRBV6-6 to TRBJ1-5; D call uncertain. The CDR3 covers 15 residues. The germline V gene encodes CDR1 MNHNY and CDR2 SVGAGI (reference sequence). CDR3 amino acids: CGSSEVLGNNQPQHF. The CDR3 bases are TGTGGCAGCAGTGAAGTTTTGGGGAACAATCAGCCCCAGCATTTT.

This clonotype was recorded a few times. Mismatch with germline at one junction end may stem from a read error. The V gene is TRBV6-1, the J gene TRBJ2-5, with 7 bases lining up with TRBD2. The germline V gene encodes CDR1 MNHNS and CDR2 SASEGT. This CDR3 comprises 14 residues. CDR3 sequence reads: CASSELSLTSELNF. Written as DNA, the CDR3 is TGTGCCAGCAGTGAACTCTCCTTAACTAGCGAGCTTAACTTC.

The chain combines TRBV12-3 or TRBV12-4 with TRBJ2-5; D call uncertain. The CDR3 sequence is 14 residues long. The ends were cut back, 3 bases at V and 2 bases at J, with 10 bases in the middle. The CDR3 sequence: CASSLGSTQETQYF. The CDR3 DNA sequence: TGTGCCAGCAGTTTGGGCAGCACGCAAGAGACCCAGTACTTC.

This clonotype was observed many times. The CDR3 loop reads CASSYNEQFF. In DNA form, the CDR3 reads TGTGCCAGCTCCTACAATGAGCAGTTCTTC. The chain joins TRBV6-5 to TRBJ2-1; no clear D gene. Per germline, CDR1 MNHEY and CDR2 SVGAGI. V lost 8 bases, J lost 1 base, and 0 bases lay in between. CDR3 length: 10 amino acids.